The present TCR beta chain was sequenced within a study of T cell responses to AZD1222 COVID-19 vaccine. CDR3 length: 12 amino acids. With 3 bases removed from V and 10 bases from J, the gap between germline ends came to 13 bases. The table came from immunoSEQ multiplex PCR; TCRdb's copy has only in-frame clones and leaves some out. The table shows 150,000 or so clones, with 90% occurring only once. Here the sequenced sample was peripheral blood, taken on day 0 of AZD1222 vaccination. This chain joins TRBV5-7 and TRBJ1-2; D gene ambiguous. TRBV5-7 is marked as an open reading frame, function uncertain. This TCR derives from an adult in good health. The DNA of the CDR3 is TGTGCCAGCAGCTCCCCCTTTGCAATCTACACCTTC. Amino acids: CASSSPFAIYTF.